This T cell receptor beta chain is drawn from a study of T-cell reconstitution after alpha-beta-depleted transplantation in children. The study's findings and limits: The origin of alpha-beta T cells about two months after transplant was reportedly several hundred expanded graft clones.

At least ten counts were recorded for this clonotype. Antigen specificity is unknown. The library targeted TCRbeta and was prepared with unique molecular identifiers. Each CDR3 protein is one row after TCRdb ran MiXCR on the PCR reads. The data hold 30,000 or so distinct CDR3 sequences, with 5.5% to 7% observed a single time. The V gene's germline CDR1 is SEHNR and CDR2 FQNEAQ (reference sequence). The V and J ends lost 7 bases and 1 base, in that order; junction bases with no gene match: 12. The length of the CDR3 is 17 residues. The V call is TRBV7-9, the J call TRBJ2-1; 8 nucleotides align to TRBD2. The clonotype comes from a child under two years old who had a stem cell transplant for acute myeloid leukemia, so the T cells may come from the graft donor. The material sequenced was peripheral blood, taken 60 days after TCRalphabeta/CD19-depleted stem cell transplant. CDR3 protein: CASTLSVAGGSYNEQFF. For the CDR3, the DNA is TGTGCCAGCACCCTGTCCGTTGCGGGGGGTTCCTACAATGAGCAGTTCTTC.